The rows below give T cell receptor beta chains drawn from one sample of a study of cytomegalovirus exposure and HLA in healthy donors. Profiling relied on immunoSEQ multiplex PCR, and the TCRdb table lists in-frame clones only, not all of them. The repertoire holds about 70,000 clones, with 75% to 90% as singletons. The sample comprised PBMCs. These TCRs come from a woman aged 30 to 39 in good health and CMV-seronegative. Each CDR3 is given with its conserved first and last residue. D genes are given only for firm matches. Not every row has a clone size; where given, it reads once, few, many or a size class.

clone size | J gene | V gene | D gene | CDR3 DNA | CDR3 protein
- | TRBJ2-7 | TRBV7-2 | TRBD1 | TGTGCCAGCAGCCAAGGGGACAGTAAGAGCTCCTACGAGCAGTACTTC | CASSQGDSKSSYEQYF
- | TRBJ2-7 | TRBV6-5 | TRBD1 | TGTGCCAGCAGTTACAGGGCAGGGGGCGTGTACGAGCAGTACTTC | CASSYRAGGVYEQYF
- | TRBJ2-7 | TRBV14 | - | TGTGCCAGCAGCCAAGCATACGAGCAGTACTTC | CASSQAYEQYF
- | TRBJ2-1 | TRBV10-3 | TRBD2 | TGTGCCATCAGTCTCACCGGGACTAGCGGGAGGGTCTCCTACAATGAGCAGTTCTTC | CAISLTGTSGRVSYNEQFF
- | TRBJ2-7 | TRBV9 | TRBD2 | TGTGCCAGCAGCGGAAGTCCTACAGCGGGAGTCGACGAGCAGTACTTC | CASSGSPTAGVDEQYF
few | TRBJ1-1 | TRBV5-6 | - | TGTGCCAGCAGCTTAGACCGACAGTATAACACTGAAGCTTTCTTT | CASSLDRQYNTEAFF
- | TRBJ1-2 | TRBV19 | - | TGTGCCAGTAGTCCTGACAGGCCATACTCTAACTATGGCTACACCTTC | CASSPDRPYSNYGYTF
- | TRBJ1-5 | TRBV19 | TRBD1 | TGTGCCAGTAGTACAGGGGGTGTCAATCAGCCCCAGCATTTT | CASSTGGVNQPQHF
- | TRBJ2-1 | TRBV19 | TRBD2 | TGTGCCAGTAGCATAAGCGGGAGGGAGACTGAGCAGTTCTTC | CASSISGRETEQFF
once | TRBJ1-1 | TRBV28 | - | TGTGCCAGCAGTGCTAGGAAGGGGGTGAACACTGAAGCTTTCTTT | CASSARKGVNTEAFF
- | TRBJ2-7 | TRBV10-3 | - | TGTGCCATCAGTGAGTCGTCGGCGGGGGCGTACGAGCAGTACTTC | CAISESSAGAYEQYF
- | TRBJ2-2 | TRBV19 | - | TGTGCCAGTAGTCCCCCCGGACTAACTAACACCGGGGAGCTGTTTTTT | CASSPPGLTNTGELFF
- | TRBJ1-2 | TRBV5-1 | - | TGCGCCAGCAGCCCGTCCTCACAGGGTCCCCAGGCCCACGGCTACACCTTC | CASSPSSQGPQAHGYTF
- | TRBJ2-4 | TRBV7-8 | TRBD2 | TGTGCCAGCAGCTCGGCTGGGGGGGAAAACATTCAGTACTTC | CASSSAGGENIQYF
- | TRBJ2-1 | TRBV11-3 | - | TGTGCCAGCAGCGACTTCCGGACAGACGTATACAATGAGCAGTTCTTC | CASSDFRTDVYNEQFF
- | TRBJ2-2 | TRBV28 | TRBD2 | TGTGCCAGCAGTCCGCTTGACAGCGGGAGGGCCGACACCGGGGAGCTGTTTTTT | CASSPLDSGRADTGELFF
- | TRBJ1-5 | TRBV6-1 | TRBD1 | TGTGCCAGCACAACAAGGGACAGGGGCAATCAGCCCCAGCATTTT | CASTTRDRGNQPQHF
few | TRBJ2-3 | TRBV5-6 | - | TGTGCCAGCAGCTTGGGAGGACTACCCATAGATACGCAGTATTTT | CASSLGGLPIDTQYF
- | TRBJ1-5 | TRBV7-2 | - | TGTGCCAGCAGCTTAGCGCAGGTTGGTTTGGGGCCCCAGCATTTT | CASSLAQVGLGPQHF
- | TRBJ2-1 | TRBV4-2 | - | TGTGCCAGCAGCCAAGACTCCGGCGGATCATACAATGAGCAGTTCTTC | CASSQDSGGSYNEQFF
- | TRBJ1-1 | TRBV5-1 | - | TGCGCCAGCAGCTCGCCTAGGGGGAACACTGAAGCTTTCTTT | CASSSPRGNTEAFF
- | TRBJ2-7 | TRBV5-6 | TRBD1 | TGTGCCAGCAGCTTGTCCGGACAGGGTCGCGGCGAGCAGTACTTC | CASSLSGQGRGEQYF
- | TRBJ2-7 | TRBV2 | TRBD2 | TGTGCCGGGGGGGGGACTAGCGGCTACGAGCAGTACTTC | CAGGGTSGYEQYF
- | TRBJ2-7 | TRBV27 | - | TGTGCCAGCAGGAGGACTGGAGGGCGGGGCGAGCAGTACTTC | CASRRTGGRGEQYF
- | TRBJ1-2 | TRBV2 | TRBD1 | TGTGCCAGCAACAAGGACAGGGGACGCGGCTACACCTTC | CASNKDRGRGYTF
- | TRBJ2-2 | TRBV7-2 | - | TGTGCCAGCAGGTCTTGGAGAAACACCGGGGAGCTGTTTTTT | CASRSWRNTGELFF
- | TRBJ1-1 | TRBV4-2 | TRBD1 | TGTGCCAGCAACCCCGGACAGGGGGCTTACACTGAAGCTTTCTTT | CASNPGQGAYTEAFF
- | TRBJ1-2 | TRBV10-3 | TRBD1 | TGTGCCATCAGTCGACAGGGGGATGGCTACACCTTC | CAISRQGDGYTF
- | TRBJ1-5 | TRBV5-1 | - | TGCGCCAGCAGCTTCAGGGAGGGTCAGCCCCAGCATTTT | CASSFREGQPQHF
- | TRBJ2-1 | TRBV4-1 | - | TGCGCCAGCAGCCTAGGACTGAACCGCTACTACAATGAGCAGTTCTTC | CASSLGLNRYYNEQFF
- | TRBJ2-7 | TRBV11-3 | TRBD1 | TGTGCCAGCAGCTTTCAGGGGGCGGATTTTTACGAGCAGTACTTC | CASSFQGADFYEQYF
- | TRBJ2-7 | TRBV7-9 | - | TGTGCCAGCAGCGAACCAGGTGGCCAGGGGTCCTACGAGCAGTACTTC | CASSEPGGQGSYEQYF
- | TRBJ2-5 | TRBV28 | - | TGTGCCAGCAGTTTACCAGGGCGGCCTCGAGAGACCCAGTACTTC | CASSLPGRPRETQYF
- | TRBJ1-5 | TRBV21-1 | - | TGTGCCAGCAGCAAAGCGCGGGTAAGTAGACAGGCCTTGAGGGAGCCCCAGCATTTT | CASSKARVSRQALREPQHF
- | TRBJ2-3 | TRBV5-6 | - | TGTGCCAGCAGCTTGGCATATACGCAGTATTTT | CASSLAYTQYF
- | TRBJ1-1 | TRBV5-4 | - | TGTGCCAGCAGCCTACCTGCCACTGAAGCTTTCTTT | CASSLPATEAFF
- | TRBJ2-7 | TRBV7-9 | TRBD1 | TGTGCCAGCAGCATCCGGGACAGGGGCCCCTACGAGCAGTACTTC | CASSIRDRGPYEQYF
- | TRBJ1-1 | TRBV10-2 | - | TGCGCCAGCAGCCTATCAGGGGAAACTGAAGCTTTCTTT | CASSLSGETEAFF
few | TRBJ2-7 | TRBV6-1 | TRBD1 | TGTGCCAGCAGTGACTGGGACAGGACCTACGAGCAGTACTTC | CASSDWDRTYEQYF
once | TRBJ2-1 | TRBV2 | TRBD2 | TGTGCCAGCAGTAGCGGGAGGGAGCAGTTCTTC | CASSSGREQFF
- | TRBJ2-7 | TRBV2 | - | TGTGCCAGCAGTGAGCCGGACAGCTACGAGCAGTACTTC | CASSEPDSYEQYF
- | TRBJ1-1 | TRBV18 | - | TGTGCCAGCTCACCGACCCCGGCCGCGGCTGAAGCTTTCTTT | CASSPTPAAAEAFF
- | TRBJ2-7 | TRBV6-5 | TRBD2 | TGTGCCAGCAGTCCTAGCGGGAGGAGAGGCGAGCAGTACTTC | CASSPSGRRGEQYF
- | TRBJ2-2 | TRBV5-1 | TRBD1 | TGCGCCAGCAGCTGGACAGGGGGGCAAGGCACCGGGGAGCTGTTTTTT | CASSWTGGQGTGELFF
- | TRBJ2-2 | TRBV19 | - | TGTGCCAGTAGTTCGGACTGGGCCACCGGGGAGCTGTTTTTT | CASSSDWATGELFF
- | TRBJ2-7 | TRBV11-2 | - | TGTGCCAGCAGCTTAGGACTGACAGGCACCTACGAGCAGTACTTC | CASSLGLTGTYEQYF
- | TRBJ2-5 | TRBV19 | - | TGTGCCAGTAGTATTGGTCAGATGGAGACCCAGTACTTC | CASSIGQMETQYF
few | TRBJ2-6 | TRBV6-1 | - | TGTGCCAGCAGTGGGAGGACAGACTTCTCTGGGGCCAACGTCCTGACTTTC | CASSGRTDFSGANVLTF
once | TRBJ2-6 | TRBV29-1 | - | TGCAGCGTTGAAGATTGGAGCTCTGGGGCCAACGTCCTGACTTTC | CSVEDWSSGANVLTF
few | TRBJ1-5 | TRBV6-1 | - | TGTGCCAGCAGTGATGTTGCGGGCAGCCCCAATCAGCCCCAGCATTTT | CASSDVAGSPNQPQHF
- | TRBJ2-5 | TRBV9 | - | TGTGCCAGCAGCGTAGGAGACAGCAGCCAAGAGACCCAGTACTTC | CASSVGDSSQETQYF
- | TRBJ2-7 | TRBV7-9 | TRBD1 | TGTGCCAGCAGCTTAGGACAGGGTCTCTACGAGCAGTACTTC | CASSLGQGLYEQYF
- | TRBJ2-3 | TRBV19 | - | TGTGCCAGTACCCCGCGGAGGGCGGGAAGCACAGATACGCAGTATTTT | CASTPRRAGSTDTQYF